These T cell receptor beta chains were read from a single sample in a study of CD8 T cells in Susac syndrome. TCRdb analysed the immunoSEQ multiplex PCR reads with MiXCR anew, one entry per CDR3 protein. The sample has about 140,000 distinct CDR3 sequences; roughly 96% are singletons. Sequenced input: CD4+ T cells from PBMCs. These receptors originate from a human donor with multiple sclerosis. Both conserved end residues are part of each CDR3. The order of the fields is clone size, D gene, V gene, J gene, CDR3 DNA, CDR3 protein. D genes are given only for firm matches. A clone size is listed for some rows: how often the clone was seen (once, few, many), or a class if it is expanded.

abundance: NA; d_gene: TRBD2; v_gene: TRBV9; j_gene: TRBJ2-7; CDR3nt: TGTGCCAGCAGCGTGGCGCTAGCGGAGTTCTACGAGCAGTACTTC; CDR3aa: CASSVALAEFYEQYF
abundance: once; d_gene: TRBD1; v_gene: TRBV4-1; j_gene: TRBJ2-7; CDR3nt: TGCGCCAGCAGCCAAGAGGGACAGGGGGCAAACGAGCAGTACTTC; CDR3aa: CASSQEGQGANEQYF
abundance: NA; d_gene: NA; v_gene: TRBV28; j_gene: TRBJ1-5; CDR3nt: TGTGCCAGCAGTTTAGTGGGAGGCGGGCCCCAGCATTTT; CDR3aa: CASSLVGGGPQHF
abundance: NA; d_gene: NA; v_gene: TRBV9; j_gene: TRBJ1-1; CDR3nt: TGTGCCAGCAGCGGCCGCAGGGGAGTGGGGAACACTGAAGCTTTCTTT; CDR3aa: CASSGRRGVGNTEAFF
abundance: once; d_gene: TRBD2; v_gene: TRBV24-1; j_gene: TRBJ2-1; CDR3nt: TGTGCCACCAGTGACTCCGGGACTAGCGGGTTTCGGGAGCAGTTCTTC; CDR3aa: CATSDSGTSGFREQFF
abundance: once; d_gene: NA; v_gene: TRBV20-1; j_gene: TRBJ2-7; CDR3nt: TGCAGTGCCTACGACAGAGGTGGGGGATATACACCCAGTCGGTACGAGCAGTACTTC; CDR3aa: CSAYDRGGGYTPSRYEQYF
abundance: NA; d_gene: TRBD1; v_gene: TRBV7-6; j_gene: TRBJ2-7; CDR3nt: TGTGCCAGCAGCTTAGGTAGACAGGGATCCTACGAGCAGTACTTC; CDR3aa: CASSLGRQGSYEQYF
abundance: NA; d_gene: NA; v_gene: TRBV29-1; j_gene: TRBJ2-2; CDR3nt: TGCAGCGTTTATCAGGGTAGGGCGGGATGGAACACCGGGGAGCTGTTTTTT; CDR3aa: CSVYQGRAGWNTGELFF
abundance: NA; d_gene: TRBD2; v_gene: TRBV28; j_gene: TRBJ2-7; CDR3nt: TGTGCCAGCTCGGGGTCTGGCGGGAGACCCCACGAGCAGTACTTC; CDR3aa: CASSGSGGRPHEQYF
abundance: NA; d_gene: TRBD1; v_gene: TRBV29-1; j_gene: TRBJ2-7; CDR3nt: TGCAGCGTTGAAGCAGGACAGGGGGCCTCCTACGAGCAGTACTTC; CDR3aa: CSVEAGQGASYEQYF
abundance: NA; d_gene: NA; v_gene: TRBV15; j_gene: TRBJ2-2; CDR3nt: TGTGCCACCAGCAGAGAAACAGGCTACACCGGGGAGCTGTTTTTT; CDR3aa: CATSRETGYTGELFF
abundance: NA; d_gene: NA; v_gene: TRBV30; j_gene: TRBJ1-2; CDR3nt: TGTGCCTGGAGTAACTATGGCTACACCTTC; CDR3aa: CAWSNYGYTF
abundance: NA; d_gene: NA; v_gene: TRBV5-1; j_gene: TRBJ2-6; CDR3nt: TGCGCCAGCAGCAGACCGGACATTTCTGGGGCCAACGTCCTGACTTTC; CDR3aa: CASSRPDISGANVLTF
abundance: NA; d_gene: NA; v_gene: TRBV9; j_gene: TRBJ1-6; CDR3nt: TGTGCCAGCAGCGCCGGGAACGCAAATTCACCCCTCCACTTT; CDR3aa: CASSAGNANSPLHF
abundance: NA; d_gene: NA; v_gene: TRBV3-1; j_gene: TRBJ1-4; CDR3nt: TGTGCCAGCAACTCCAAGGGGGTGCGGGAAAAACTGTTTTTT; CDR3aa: CASNSKGVREKLFF
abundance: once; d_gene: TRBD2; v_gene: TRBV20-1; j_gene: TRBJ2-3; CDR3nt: TGCAGTGCTCAGGGCCCCAGCGGGGGCACAGATACGCAGTATTTT; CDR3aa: CSAQGPSGGTDTQYF
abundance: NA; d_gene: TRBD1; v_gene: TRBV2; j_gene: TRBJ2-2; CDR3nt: TGTGCCAGCACCGGGACAGGGAACACCGGGGAGCTGTTTTTT; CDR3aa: CASTGTGNTGELFF
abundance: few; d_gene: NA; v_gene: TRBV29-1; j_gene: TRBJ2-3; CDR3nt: TGCAGCGTTGAGACCGGGGGAGATACGCAGTATTTT; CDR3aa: CSVETGGDTQYF
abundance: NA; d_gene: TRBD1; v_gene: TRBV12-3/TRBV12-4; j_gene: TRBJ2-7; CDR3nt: TGTGCCAGCAGTTTTAGGGACAGCTCCTACGAGCAGTACTTC; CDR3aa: CASSFRDSSYEQYF
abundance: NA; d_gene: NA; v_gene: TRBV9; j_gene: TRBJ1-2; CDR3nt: TGTGCCAGCAGCGTCCGGGTAGGGTATGGCTACACCTTC; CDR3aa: CASSVRVGYGYTF
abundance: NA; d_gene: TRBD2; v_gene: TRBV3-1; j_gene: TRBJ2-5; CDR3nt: TGTGCCAGCAGCCCCAATAGCGGGAGGAGGGAGACCCAGTACTTC; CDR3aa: CASSPNSGRRETQYF
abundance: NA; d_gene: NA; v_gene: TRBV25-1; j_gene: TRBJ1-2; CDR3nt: TGTGCCAGCAGTGAACCAGAGACGGGTTGGAGGGGCTACACCTTC; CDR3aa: CASSEPETGWRGYTF
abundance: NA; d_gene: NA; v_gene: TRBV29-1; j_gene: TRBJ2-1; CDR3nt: TGCAGCGGCGAACTCCCGGGGGCTATTCACAATGAGCAGTTCTTC; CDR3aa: CSGELPGAIHNEQFF
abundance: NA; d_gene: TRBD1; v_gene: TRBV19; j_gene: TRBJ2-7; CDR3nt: TGTGCCAGTAGTCCCTCGGGACAGAGGATGAAGCAGTACTTC; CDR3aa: CASSPSGQRMKQYF
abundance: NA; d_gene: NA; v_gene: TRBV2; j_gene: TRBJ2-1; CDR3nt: TGTGCCAGCTTTCCGGCTGTCGGGTGGGAACGATTCTTC; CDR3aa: CASFPAVGWERFF
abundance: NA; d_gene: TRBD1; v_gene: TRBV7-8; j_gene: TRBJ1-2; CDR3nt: TGTGCCAGCAGCTTCCGTTTGCAGGGGGTTGATGGCTACACCTTC; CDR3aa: CASSFRLQGVDGYTF
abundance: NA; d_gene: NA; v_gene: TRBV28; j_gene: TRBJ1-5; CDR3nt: TGTGCCAGCAGCCGTTATCAGCCCCAGCATTTT; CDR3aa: CASSRYQPQHF
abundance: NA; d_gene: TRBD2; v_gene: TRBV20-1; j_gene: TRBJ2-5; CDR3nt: TGCAGTGCCGTACCCATAGCGGGGGGGCGAGAGACCCAGTACTTC; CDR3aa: CSAVPIAGGRETQYF
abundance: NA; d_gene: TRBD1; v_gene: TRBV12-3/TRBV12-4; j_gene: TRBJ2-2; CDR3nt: TGTGCCAGCGGGGGACAGGCGGAGACCGGGGAGCTGTTTTTT; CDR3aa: CASGGQAETGELFF
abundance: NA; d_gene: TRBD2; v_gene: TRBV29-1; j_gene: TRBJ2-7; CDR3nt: TGCAGCGTTGAATTAACGGGAGGGCCCCCGAACGAGCAGTACTTC; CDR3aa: CSVELTGGPPNEQYF
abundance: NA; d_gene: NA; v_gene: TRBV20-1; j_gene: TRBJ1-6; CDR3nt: TGCAGTGCTAGAGAAGGGGCAGATAATTCACCCCTCCACTTT; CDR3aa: CSAREGADNSPLHF
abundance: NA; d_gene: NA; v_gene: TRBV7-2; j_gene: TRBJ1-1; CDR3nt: TGTGCCAGCAGCCTATCGCTGGGCGAAGCTTTCTTT; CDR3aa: CASSLSLGEAFF
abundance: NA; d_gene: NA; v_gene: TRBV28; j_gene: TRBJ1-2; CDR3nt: TGTGCCAGCAGTTCCCCTTCGGCCGGGACGTACTACACCTTC; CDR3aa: CASSSPSAGTYYTF
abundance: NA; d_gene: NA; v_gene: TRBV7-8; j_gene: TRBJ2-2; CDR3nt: TGTGCCAGCAGCTTAACAATGAGGACCGGGGAGCTGTTTTTT; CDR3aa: CASSLTMRTGELFF
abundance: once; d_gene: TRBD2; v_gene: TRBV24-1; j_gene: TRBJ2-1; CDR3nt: TGTGCCACCAGTGATCCCCGGCGGCGGGAGGGGTCCTACAATGAGCAGTTCTTC; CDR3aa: CATSDPRRREGSYNEQFF
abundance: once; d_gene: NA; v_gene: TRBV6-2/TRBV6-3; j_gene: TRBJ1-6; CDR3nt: TGTGCCAGCAGTTCGGGGTTCACCCTCCACTTT; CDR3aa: CASSSGFTLHF
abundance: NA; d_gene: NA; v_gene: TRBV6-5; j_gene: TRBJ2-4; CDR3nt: TGTGCCAGCACCCAGGGTTACATTCAGTACTTC; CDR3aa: CASTQGYIQYF
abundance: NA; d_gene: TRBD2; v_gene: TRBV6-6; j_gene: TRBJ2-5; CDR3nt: TGTGCCAGCAGTTCTTTCGGGGGGCAAGAGACCCAGTACTTC; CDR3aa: CASSSFGGQETQYF
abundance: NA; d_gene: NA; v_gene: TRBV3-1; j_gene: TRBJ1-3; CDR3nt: TGTGCCAGCAGCCAAGGTTCGGGGAGGCTCTCTGGAAACACCATATATTTT; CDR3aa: CASSQGSGRLSGNTIYF
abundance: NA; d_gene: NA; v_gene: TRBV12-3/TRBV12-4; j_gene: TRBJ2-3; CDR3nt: TGTGCCAGCAGTTTGTCCGCGGGGCACCCACGATATACGCAGTATTTT; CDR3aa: CASSLSAGHPRYTQYF
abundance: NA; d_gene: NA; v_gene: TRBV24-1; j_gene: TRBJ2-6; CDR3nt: TGTGCCACCAGCCCCCGGGCCAACGTCCTGACTTTC; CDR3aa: CATSPRANVLTF
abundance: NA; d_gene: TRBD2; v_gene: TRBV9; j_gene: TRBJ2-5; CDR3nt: TGTGCCAGCAGCGTAGCTGCGAGAGCGGGGAAAGAGACCCAGTACTTC; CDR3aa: CASSVAARAGKETQYF
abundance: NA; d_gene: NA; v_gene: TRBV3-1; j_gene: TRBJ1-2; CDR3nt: TGTGCCAGCAGCCAAAGGACGGGTGGCTACACCTTC; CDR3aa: CASSQRTGGYTF
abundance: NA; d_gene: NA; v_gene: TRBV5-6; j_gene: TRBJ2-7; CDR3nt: TGTGCCAGCAGCTACCAGGGGCGAATCTCCTACGAGCAGTACTTC; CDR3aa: CASSYQGRISYEQYF
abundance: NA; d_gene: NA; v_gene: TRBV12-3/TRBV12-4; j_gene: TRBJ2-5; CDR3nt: TGTGCCAGCAGTTTAGCGGGGGCGGAAGAGACCCAGTACTTC; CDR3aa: CASSLAGAEETQYF
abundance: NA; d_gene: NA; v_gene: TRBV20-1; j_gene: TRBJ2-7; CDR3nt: TGCAGTGCCCACCGGGACGGTACCTACGAGCAGTACTTC; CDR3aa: CSAHRDGTYEQYF